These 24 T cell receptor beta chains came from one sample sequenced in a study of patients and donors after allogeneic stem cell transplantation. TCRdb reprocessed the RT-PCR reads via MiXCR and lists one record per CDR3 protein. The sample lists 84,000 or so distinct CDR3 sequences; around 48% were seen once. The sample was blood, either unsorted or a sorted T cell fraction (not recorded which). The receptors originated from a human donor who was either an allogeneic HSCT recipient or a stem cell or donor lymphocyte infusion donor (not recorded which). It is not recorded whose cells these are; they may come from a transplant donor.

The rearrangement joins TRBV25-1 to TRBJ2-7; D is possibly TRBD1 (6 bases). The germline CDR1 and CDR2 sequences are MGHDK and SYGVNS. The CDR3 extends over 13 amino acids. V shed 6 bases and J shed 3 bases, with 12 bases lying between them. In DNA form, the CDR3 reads TGTGCCAGCAGAGGGTCGGACAGCTACGAGCAGTACTTC. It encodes CASRGSDSYEQYF.

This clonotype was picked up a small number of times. In nucleotides, the CDR3 is TGTGCCAGCAGTCCATTCCCAGGGGCAGGTGGCTACACCTTC. Residues: CASSPFPGAGGYTF. This chain uses TRBV12-3 or TRBV12-4 with TRBJ1-2; possibly TRBD1 for D (6 bases). V was pared by 5 bases and J by 7 bases, with 17 bases between. The CDR3 loop spans 14 amino acids.

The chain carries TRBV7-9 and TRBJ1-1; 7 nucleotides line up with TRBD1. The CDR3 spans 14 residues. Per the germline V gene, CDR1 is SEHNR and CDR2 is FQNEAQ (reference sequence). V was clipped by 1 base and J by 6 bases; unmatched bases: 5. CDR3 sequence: CASSLGDSRAEAFF. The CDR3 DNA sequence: TGTGCCAGCAGCTTAGGGGACAGCAGGGCTGAAGCTTTCTTT.

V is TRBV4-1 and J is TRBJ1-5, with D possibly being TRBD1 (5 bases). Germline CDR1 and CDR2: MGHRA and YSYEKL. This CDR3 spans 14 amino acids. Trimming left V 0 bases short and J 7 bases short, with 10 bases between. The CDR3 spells CASSQDRAGQPQHF. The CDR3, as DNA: TGCGCCAGCAGCCAAGATAGGGCAGGGCAGCCCCAGCATTTT.

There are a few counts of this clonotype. Here the CDR3 reads CASSLDRSGGYTF. The CDR3 DNA reads as TGTGCCAGCAGCTTAGACAGAAGTGGCGGCTACACCTTC. This chain uses TRBV7-8 with TRBJ1-2; D not resolved. Trimming cost V 1 base and J 8 bases, with 11 bases left between them. Germline V CDR1 and CDR2: SGHVS, FQNEAQ. CDR3 length equals 13 residues.

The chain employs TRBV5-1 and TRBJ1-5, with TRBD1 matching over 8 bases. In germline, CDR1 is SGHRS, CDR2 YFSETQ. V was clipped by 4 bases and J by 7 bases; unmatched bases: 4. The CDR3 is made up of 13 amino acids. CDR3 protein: CASSLTGVQPQHF. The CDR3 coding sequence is TGCGCCAGCAGCCTGACAGGGGTCCAGCCCCAGCATTTT.

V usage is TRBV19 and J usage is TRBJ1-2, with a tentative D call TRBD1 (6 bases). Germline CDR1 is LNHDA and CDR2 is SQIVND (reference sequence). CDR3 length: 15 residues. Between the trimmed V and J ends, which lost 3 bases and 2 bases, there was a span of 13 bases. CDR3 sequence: CASSIQPDRNYGYTF. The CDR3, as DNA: TGTGCCAGTAGTATCCAGCCCGACAGGAACTATGGCTACACCTTC.

The CDR3 coding sequence is TGTGCCAGCAGTTCACCCTCCTACGAGCAGTACTTC. It encodes CASSSPSYEQYF. This rearrangement joins TRBV12-3 or TRBV12-4 to TRBJ2-7; D remains ambiguous. The V gene lost 4 bases and the J gene lost 0 bases, with 4 bases spanning the gap. The CDR3 sequence is 12 residues long.

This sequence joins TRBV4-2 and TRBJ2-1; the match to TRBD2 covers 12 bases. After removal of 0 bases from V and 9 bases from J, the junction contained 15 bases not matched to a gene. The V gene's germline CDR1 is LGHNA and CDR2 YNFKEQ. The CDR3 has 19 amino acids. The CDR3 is CASSQDRASGRASISEQFF. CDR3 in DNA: TGTGCCAGCAGCCAAGATCGGGCTAGCGGGAGGGCCAGTATAAGTGAGCAGTTCTTC.

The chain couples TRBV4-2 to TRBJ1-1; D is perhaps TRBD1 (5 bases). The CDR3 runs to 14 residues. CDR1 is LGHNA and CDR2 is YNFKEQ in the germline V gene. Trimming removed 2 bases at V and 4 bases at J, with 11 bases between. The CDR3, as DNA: TGTGCCAGCAGCCAACTTGCGGGGGGCACTGAAGCTTTCTTT. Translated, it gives CASSQLAGGTEAFF.

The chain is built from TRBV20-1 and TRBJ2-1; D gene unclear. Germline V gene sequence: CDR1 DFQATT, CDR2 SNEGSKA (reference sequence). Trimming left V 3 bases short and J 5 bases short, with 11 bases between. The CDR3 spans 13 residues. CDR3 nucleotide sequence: TGCAGTGCTAGTTCCGGACCAGACAATGAGCAGTTCTTC. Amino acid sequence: CSASSGPDNEQFF.

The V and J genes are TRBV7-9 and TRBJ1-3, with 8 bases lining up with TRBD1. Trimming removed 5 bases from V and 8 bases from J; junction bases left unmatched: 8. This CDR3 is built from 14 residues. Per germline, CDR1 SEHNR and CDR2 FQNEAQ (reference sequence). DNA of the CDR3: TGTGCCAGCAGCCAAGGACAGGGTCTCGACACCATATATTTT. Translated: CASSQGQGLDTIYF.

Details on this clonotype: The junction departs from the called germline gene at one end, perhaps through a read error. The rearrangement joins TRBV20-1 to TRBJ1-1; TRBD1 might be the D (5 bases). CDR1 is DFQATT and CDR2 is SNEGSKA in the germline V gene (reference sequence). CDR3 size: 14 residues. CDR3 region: CNAREYQGVGEAFF. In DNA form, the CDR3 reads TGCAATGCTAGGGAATATCAGGGCGTCGGTGAAGCTTTCTTT.

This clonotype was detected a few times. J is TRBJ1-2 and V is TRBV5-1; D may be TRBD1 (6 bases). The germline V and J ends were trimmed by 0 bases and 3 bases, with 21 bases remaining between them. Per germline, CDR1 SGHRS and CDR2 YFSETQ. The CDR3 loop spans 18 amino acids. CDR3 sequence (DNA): TGCGCCAGCAGCTTGGAGGGGGACTTTCTCCTGAGAGACTATGGCTACACCTTC. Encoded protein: CASSLEGDFLLRDYGYTF. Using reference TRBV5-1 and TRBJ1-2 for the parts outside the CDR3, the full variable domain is KAGVTQTPRYLIKTRGQQVTLSCSPISGHRSVSWYQQTPGQGLQFLFEYFSETQRNKGNFPGRFSGRQFSNSRSEMNVSTLELGDSALYLCASSLEGDFLLRDYGYTFGSGTRLTVV.

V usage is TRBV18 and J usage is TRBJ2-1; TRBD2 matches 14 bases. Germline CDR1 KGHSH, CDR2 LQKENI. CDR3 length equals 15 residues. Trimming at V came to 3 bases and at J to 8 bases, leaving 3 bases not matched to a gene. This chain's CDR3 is CASSPLGLAGDEQFF. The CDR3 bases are TGTGCCAGCTCACCCCTGGGACTAGCGGGAGATGAGCAGTTCTTC.

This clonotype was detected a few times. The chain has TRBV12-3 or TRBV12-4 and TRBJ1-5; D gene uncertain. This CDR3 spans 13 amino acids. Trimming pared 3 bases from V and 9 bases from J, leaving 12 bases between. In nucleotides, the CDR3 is TGTGCCAGCAGTTTTTTCGGGGATATGCCCCAGCATTTT. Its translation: CASSFFGDMPQHF.

Here the CDR3 reads CASSYGGIQPQHF. In nucleotides, the CDR3 is TGTGCCAGCAGTTATGGAGGGATTCAGCCCCAGCATTTT. The chain has TRBV6-2 or TRBV6-3 and TRBJ1-5; no definite D call. Germline V gives CDR1 MNHEY, CDR2 SVGEGT. Trimming left V 3 bases short and J 6 bases short, with 9 bases between. The CDR3 totals 13 residues.

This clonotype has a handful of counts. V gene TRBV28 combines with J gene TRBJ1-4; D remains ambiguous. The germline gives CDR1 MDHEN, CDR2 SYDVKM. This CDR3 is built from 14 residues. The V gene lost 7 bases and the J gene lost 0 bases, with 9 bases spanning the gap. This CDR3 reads CASTFSATNEKLFF. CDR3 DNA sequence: TGTGCCAGCACCTTCTCCGCAACTAATGAAAAACTGTTTTTT.

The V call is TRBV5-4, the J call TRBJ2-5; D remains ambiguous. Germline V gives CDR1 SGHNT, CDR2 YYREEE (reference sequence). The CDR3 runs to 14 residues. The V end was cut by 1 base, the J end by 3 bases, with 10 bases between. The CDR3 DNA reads TGTGCCAGCAGCTTGCAGGAAGTAAAAGAGACCCAGTACTTC. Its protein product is CASSLQEVKETQYF. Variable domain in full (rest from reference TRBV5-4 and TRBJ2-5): ETGVTQSPTHLIKTRGQQVTLRCSSQSGHNTVSWYQQALGQGPQFIFQYYREEENGRGNFPPRFSGLQFPNYSSELNVNALELDDSALYLCASSLQEVKETQYFGPGTRLLVL.

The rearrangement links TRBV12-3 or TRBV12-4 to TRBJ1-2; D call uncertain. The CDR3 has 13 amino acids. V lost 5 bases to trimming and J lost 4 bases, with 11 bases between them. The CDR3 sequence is CASSPPRFYGYTF. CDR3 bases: TGTGCCAGCAGTCCCCCCCGATTCTATGGCTACACCTTC.

CDR3 in amino acids: CSARVLGRGWGDSNQPQHF. CDR3 nucleotides: TGCAGTGCTAGAGTTCTAGGTCGGGGATGGGGTGATAGCAATCAGCCCCAGCATTTT. This chain joins TRBV20-1 and TRBJ1-5; D gene ambiguous. The germline V gene encodes CDR1 DFQATT and CDR2 SNEGSKA (reference sequence). With 1 base removed from V and 0 bases from J, the gap between germline ends came to 22 bases. This CDR3 has 19 residues.

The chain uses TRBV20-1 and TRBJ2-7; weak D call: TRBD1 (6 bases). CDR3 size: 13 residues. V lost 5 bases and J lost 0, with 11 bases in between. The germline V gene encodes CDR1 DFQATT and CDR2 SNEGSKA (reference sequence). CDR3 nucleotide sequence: TGCAGTGCTCGAAACAGGGCCTCCTACGAGCAGTACTTC. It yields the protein CSARNRASYEQYF.

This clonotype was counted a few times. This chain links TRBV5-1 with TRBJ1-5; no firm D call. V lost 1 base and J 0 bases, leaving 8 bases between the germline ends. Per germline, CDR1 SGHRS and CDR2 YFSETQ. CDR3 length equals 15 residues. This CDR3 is CASSLFGYSNQPQHF. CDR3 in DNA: TGCGCCAGCAGCTTGTTTGGCTATAGCAATCAGCCCCAGCATTTT. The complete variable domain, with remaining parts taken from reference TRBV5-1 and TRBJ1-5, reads KAGVTQTPRYLIKTRGQQVTLSCSPISGHRSVSWYQQTPGQGLQFLFEYFSETQRNKGNFPGRFSGRQFSNSRSEMNVSTLELGDSALYLCASSLFGYSNQPQHFGDGTRLSIL.

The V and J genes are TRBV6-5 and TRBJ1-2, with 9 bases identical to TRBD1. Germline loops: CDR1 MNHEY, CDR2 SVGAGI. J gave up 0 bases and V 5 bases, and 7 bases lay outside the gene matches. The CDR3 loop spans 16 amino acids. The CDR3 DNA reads TGTGCCAGCAGTCAAAACAGGGGGCGGACTAACTATGGCTACACCTTC. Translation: CASSQNRGRTNYGYTF.